The 30 T cell receptor beta chains given below trace back to one sample, sequenced in a study of T cells in Graves' hyperthyroidism and ophthalmopathy. TCR beta CDR3 regions were amplified from RNA. The HTBI primer set drove a first-round RT-PCR of the TCR CDR3. TCRdb called the multiplex PCR reads again in MiXCR, with one record for every CDR3 protein. The sample has roughly 500,000 distinct CDR3 sequences, 46% seen once. The material sequenced was peripheral blood or thyroid tissue (not recorded which). All receptors come from an adult woman with Graves' disease, either hyperthyroidism or ophthalmopathy (not recorded which).

The chain recombines TRBV24-1 with TRBJ2-3; 10 bases match TRBD2. Germline CDR1 reads KGHDR; CDR2 reads SFDVKD. CDR3 length: 16 amino acids. With 9 bases clipped from V and 2 bases from J, the junction kept 10 bases outside the gene matches. CDR3 residues: CATEAGGRLDTDTQYF. CDR3 bases: TGTGCCACCGAAGCGGGAGGGCGGTTGGACACAGATACGCAGTATTTT.

The gene calls are TRBV6-1 and TRBJ1-1, with D uncertain. CDR1 and CDR2 (germline): MNHNS, SASEGT. The CDR3 is 15 amino acids. V lost 7 bases, J lost 2 bases, and 17 bases lay in between. The CDR3 DNA is TGTGCCAGCATGGGTTCCGTGCAGGCCAACACTGAAGCTTTCTTT. Residues: CASMGSVQANTEAFF.

Many counts were recorded for this clonotype. This chain uses TRBV7-9 with TRBJ1-1, with a possible D match to TRBD1 (6 bases). Germline values: CDR1 SEHNR, CDR2 FQNEAQ (reference sequence). Trimming stripped 6 bases from V and 3 bases from J, with 11 bases between. The CDR3 length is 13 residues. CDR3 amino acids: CASRLQGDTEAFF. Written as DNA, the CDR3 is TGTGCCAGCAGGCTACAGGGTGACACTGAAGCTTTCTTT.

Many counts were recorded for this clonotype. The rearrangement links TRBV29-1 to TRBJ1-2; D is ambiguous. Trimming stripped 4 bases from V and 8 bases from J, with 2 bases between. The CDR3 runs to 8 residues. Germline V lookup: CDR1 SQVTM, CDR2 ANQGSEA. The CDR3 DNA sequence: TGCAGCGTTGCAGGCTACACCTTC. It translates to CSVAGYTF.

Worth noting for this clonotype: The junction departs from germline at one end; a sequencing error may be responsible. The chain links TRBV20-1 to TRBJ1-6; 10 bases align to TRBD1. Germline CDR1 reads DFQATT; CDR2 reads SNEGSKA (reference sequence). The CDR3 sequence is 15 residues long. The DNA for the CDR3 is TGCAGTGCCCGCGGCATGACAGGGGGCAATTCACCCCCCCACTTT. Its protein is CSARGMTGGNSPPHF.

This clonotype was seen repeatedly, ten times or more. This chain links TRBV5-8 with TRBJ2-7; D ambiguous. V gave up 1 base and J gave up 7 bases, with 9 bases separating them. This CDR3 has 12 residues. Germline V CDR1 and CDR2: SGHTS, YDEGEE. The CDR3 DNA follows: TGTGCCAGCAGCTTGAGCTCCGGGGAGCAGTACTTC. Amino acid sequence: CASSLSSGEQYF.

V usage is TRBV6-5 and J usage is TRBJ1-1, with D hard to call. Trimming removed 2 bases at V and 4 bases at J, with 17 bases between. The CDR3 contains 16 residues. CDR1 and CDR2 (germline): MNHEY, SVGAGI. This CDR3 reads CASSYQSGRRSTEAFF. CDR3 DNA sequence: TGTGCCAGCAGTTACCAATCGGGCAGGAGGAGCACTGAAGCTTTCTTT.

The chain is built from TRBV10-2 and TRBJ1-1, with TRBD1 identical over 8 bases. Germline CDR1 WSHSY, CDR2 SAAADI. The J segment lost 5 bases and the V segment lost 8 bases, leaving 7 bases of the junction unmatched. CDR3 length: 13 residues. DNA of the CDR3: TGCGCCAGCCGGGACAGGTCGATGACTGAAGCTTTCTTT. As protein: CASRDRSMTEAFF.

There are many counts of this clonotype. J is TRBJ1-2 and V is TRBV4-2; D is unresolved. The CDR3 is made up of 13 amino acids. Trimming took off 6 bases at V and 6 bases at J, with 14 bases between the two ends. Germline CDR1 and CDR2: LGHNA and YNFKEQ. CDR3 coding DNA: TGTGCCAGCAGGCAGACAAGAAGCCATGGCTACACCTTC. This encodes CASRQTRSHGYTF.

This clonotype was found many times. The gene calls are TRBV28 and TRBJ2-2; D remains ambiguous. Germline CDR1 reads MDHEN; CDR2 reads SYDVKM. Trimming cost V 5 bases and J 3 bases, with 7 bases left between them. The CDR3 sequence is 13 residues long. The CDR3 loop is CASSLTYTGELFF. In DNA, the CDR3 is TGTGCCAGCAGTCTGACTTACACCGGGGAGCTGTTTTTT.

This clonotype appeared many times. The chain has TRBV6-2 or TRBV6-3 and TRBJ1-5, with D possibly TRBD1 on 6 matching bases. The CDR3 is made up of 14 amino acids. The V end was cut by 5 bases, the J end by 5 bases, with 13 bases between. Germline CDR1 is MNHEY and CDR2 is SVGEGT. As DNA, the CDR3 is TGTGCCAGCAGTACCCGGGACACATATCAGCCCCAGCATTTT. Encoded protein: CASSTRDTYQPQHF.

The chain is built from TRBV7-8 and TRBJ2-3; 7 nucleotides match TRBD2. This CDR3 has 17 residues. Per the germline V gene, CDR1 is SGHVS and CDR2 is FQNEAQ. The V segment lost 1 base and the J segment 3 bases; nucleotides outside the gene matches: 10. CDR3 loop: CASSLVKRGGETDTQYF. The CDR3 coding sequence is TGTGCCAGCAGCTTAGTGAAGCGGGGTGGGGAAACAGATACGCAGTATTTT.

Details on this clonotype: This could be a read error, since a much larger clone is one nucleotide away. The chain is built from TRBV5-1 and TRBJ2-7; D possibly uses TRBD1 or TRBD2 (5 bases each). The V end lost 3 bases, the J end lost 6 bases, and 16 bases lay between the germline ends. Germline CDR1 and CDR2: SGHRS and YFSETQ. This CDR3 comprises 14 residues. As DNA, the CDR3 is TGCGCCAGCAGCTCCGGGACGGTCGTGATCGAGCAGTACTTC. Amino acids: CASSSGTVVIEQYF.

DNA for the CDR3: TGCGCCAGCAGCTTTGACATGAATGGCTACACCTTC. It encodes CASSFDMNGYTF. The J gene is TRBJ1-2, the V gene TRBV5-1; D remains unclear. The CDR3 is 12 residues long. Germline CDR1 SGHRS, CDR2 YFSETQ. V lost 2 bases, J lost 6 bases, and 8 bases lay in between.

This chain connects TRBV10-3 to TRBJ2-6; the match to TRBD1 covers 7 bases. CDR3 length: 14 amino acids. Trimming at V came to 10 bases and at J to 2 bases, leaving 5 bases not matched to a gene. Germline lookup yields CDR1 ENHRY and CDR2 SYGVKD. For the CDR3, the DNA is TGTGCCAACTCACAGGGGACTGGGGCCAACGTCCTGACTTTC. Translation gives CANSQGTGANVLTF.

This clonotype appeared many times. The chain joins TRBV20-1 to TRBJ1-5, with a tentative D call TRBD1 (5 bases). Trimming left V 4 bases short and J 1 base short, with 11 bases between. Germline CDR1 and CDR2: DFQATT and SNEGSKA (reference sequence). This CDR3 has 14 residues. The CDR3 protein is CSAKQGNSNQPQHF. The DNA of the CDR3 is TGCAGTGCTAAGCAGGGAAACAGCAATCAGCCCCAGCATTTT.

This clonotype has a handful of counts. This may arise from a read error, as a much more abundant clone is one base away. V is TRBV19 and J is TRBJ2-2, with D perhaps matching TRBD1 or TRBD2 (6 bases each). From germline, CDR1 is LNHDA and CDR2 SQIVND (reference sequence). This CDR3 has 13 amino acids. CDR3: CATHRRGSGELVF. For the CDR3, the DNA is TGTGCCACCCACCGGAGGGGGTCCGGGGAGCTGGTTTTT.

The table lists this clonotype with many counts. The chain carries TRBV20-1 and TRBJ1-2; 7 bases fit TRBD1. With 4 bases clipped from V and 4 bases from J, the junction kept 9 bases outside the gene matches. The CDR3 runs to 14 residues. Germline V gene data show CDR1 as DFQATT and CDR2 as SNEGSKA (reference sequence). In nucleotides, the CDR3 is TGCAGTGCTATAAGACAGGGACCAACCTATGGCTACACCTTC. Translated: CSAIRQGPTYGYTF.

This clonotype was picked up a small number of times. V gene TRBV18 combines with J gene TRBJ1-1; 11 positions agree with TRBD1. With 3 bases clipped from V and 7 bases from J, the junction kept 4 bases outside the gene matches. The CDR3 loop spans 14 amino acids. CDR1 is KGHSH, CDR2 LQKENI, per germline. This CDR3 reads CASSPPGTGGEAFF. The CDR3 nucleotides read TGTGCCAGCTCACCTCCGGGGACAGGGGGTGAAGCTTTCTTT.

This clonotype was detected many times. The rearrangement links TRBV10-3 to TRBJ2-7; D ambiguous. The CDR3 is made up of 14 amino acids. CDR1 and CDR2 from the germline V gene are ENHRY and SYGVKD. The ends were cut back, 1 base at V and 1 base at J, with 8 bases in the middle. This CDR3 is CAISEFAGSYEQYF. In nucleotides, the CDR3 is TGTGCCATCAGTGAGTTCGCTGGGTCCTACGAGCAGTACTTC.

J is TRBJ2-5 and V is TRBV6-6; 8 bases align to TRBD1. The CDR3 consists of 13 residues. V was clipped by 2 bases and J by 13 bases; unmatched bases: 9. Germline V lookup: CDR1 MNHNY, CDR2 SVGAGI (reference sequence). This CDR3 is CASSYASGGVMYF. The CDR3 DNA sequence: TGTGCCAGCAGTTACGCGTCAGGGGGCGTTATGTACTTC.

The sample holds many counts of this clonotype. This sequence joins TRBV9 and TRBJ1-3, with 7 bases that match TRBD1. After removal of 3 bases from V and 0 bases from J, the junction contained 6 bases not matched to a gene. This CDR3 is built from 16 residues. Germline assignment: CDR1 SGDLS and CDR2 YYNGEE. CDR3 DNA: TGTGCCAGCAGCGCGGGGACAGAGAGCTCTGGAAACACCATATATTTT. Its protein is CASSAGTESSGNTIYF.

This clonotype has just a few counts. The chain uses TRBV28 and TRBJ1-3; TRBD1 is a possible D gene (5 bases). The germline gives CDR1 MDHEN, CDR2 SYDVKM. V dropped 8 bases and J dropped 5 bases, with 16 bases sitting between them. The CDR3 consists of 14 residues. CDR3 in DNA: TGTGCCAGCCAGTTTTCAGGGTCGAGAAACACCATATATTTT. It encodes CASQFSGSRNTIYF.

In this sample, this clonotype turned up once. The chain couples TRBV2 to TRBJ1-2; possibly TRBD1 for D (5 bases). V lost 4 bases and J lost 6, with 12 bases in between. The V gene's germline CDR1 is SNHLY and CDR2 FYNNEI. This CDR3 is built from 13 residues. CDR3 loop: CASSAWGGDGYTF. The DNA for the CDR3 is TGTGCCAGCAGTGCCTGGGGGGGGGATGGCTACACCTTC.

The gene calls are TRBV7-8 and TRBJ2-7; possible D gene TRBD1, 6 bases. Germline-derived CDR1 and CDR2 are SGHVS and FQNEAQ. The CDR3 loop spans 19 amino acids. Trimming shortened V by 3 bases and J by 3 bases, and 27 bases separated the two germline ends. The CDR3 is CASSLIRSRSGQLDYEQYF. The CDR3 DNA follows: TGTGCCAGCAGCTTGATCCGATCACGTTCGGGACAACTGGACTACGAGCAGTACTTC.

This clonotype has at least ten counts. The chain is built from TRBV6-5 and TRBJ1-2; 7 bases line up with TRBD1. V lost 6 bases and J lost 2; bases outside the gene matches: 15. This CDR3 is built from 17 residues. Germline-derived CDR1 and CDR2 are MNHEY and SVGAGI. CDR3 sequence reads: CASRPRESGQINYGYTF. DNA of the CDR3: TGTGCCAGCAGACCCCGTGAGTCGGGACAGATAAACTATGGCTACACCTTC.

With regard to this clonotype: Since a much larger clone is just one base distant, this may be a read error. V usage is TRBV6-5 and J usage is TRBJ2-7; D is perhaps TRBD1 (7 bases). Trimming pared 5 bases from V and 3 bases from J, leaving 11 bases between. The germline CDR1 and CDR2 sequences are MNHEY and SVGAGI. The CDR3 is 13 amino acids. In DNA, the CDR3 is TGTGCCAGCAGTGGGGGGACAGTCTACGAGCAGTACTTC. It encodes CASSGGTVYEQYF.

The sample holds many counts of this clonotype. The J gene is TRBJ1-5, the V gene TRBV7-6; the D is unclear. The CDR3 spans 15 residues. Germline CDR1 is SGHVS and CDR2 is FNYEAQ. Trimming pared 0 bases from V and 2 bases from J, leaving 8 bases between. The DNA for the CDR3 is TGTGCCAGCAGCTTAGCAGCGAATGGCAATCAGCCCCAGCATTTT. Translating gives CASSLAANGNQPQHF. The full variable domain, completed using reference TRBV7-6 and TRBJ1-5, is GAGVSQSPRYKVTKRGQDVALRCDPISGHVSLYWYRQALGQGPEFLTYFNYEAQQDKSGLPNDRFSAERPEGSISTLTIQRTEQRDSAMYRCASSLAANGNQPQHFGDGTRLSIL.

This clonotype showed up just once. This chain connects TRBV12-3 or TRBV12-4 to TRBJ1-6; D is ambiguous. V gave up 2 bases and J gave up 6 bases, with 14 bases separating them. The CDR3 extends over 16 amino acids. CDR3 sequence: CASSLIDGGANSPLHF. Here the CDR3 DNA reads TGTGCCAGCAGTTTAATCGACGGAGGCGCTAATTCACCCCTCCACTTT.

This clonotype has ten or more counts. This chain links TRBV12-3 or TRBV12-4 with TRBJ1-3; D remains ambiguous. V lost 2 bases, J lost 3 bases, and 2 bases lay in between. The CDR3 has 12 amino acids. CDR3 protein: CASSLNGNTIYF. CDR3 bases: TGTGCCAGCAGTTTAAATGGAAACACCATATATTTT.